This T cell receptor (beta chain) was sequenced in a study of blood T cells in healthy people across ages. General study points: The fall in TCR beta diversity per million T cells was roughly linear with age.

CDR3 size: 16 residues. From germline, CDR1 is ENHRY and CDR2 SYGVKD. V lost 10 bases to trimming and J lost 6 bases; unmatched junction nucleotides: 16. Worth noting for this clonotype: Its cognate antigen is unknown.

The authors ran a second PCR of roughly 7 to 11 cycles using a sample-barcoded 5' primer and a J-beta primer mix. TCRdb redid the calling of the 5' RACE reads with MiXCR, one entry per CDR3 protein. In the table there are hundreds of thousands of distinct CDR3 sequences, 40% to 65% of which are singletons. The sequenced material came from blood. The clonotype was recovered from a woman older than 75 in good health. This chain joins TRBV10-3 and TRBJ2-3; TRBD2 matches 10 bases. For the CDR3, the DNA is TGTGCCACTGAACGGAATAGCGGGGGGCCCCGGGATACGCAGTATTTT. It specifies CATERNSGGPRDTQYF.